A single sample is the source of the 2 T cell receptor beta chains below, sequenced in a study of T cell changes during pregnancy in multiple sclerosis. TCRdb's copy holds only in-frame clones and misses some; the assay was immunoSEQ multiplex PCR. This repertoire shows about 40,000 clones, 70% to 90% found once; its top ten account for roughly 1.2%. Here the sequenced sample was CD4+ T cells from peripheral blood mononuclear cells, taken after pregnancy. The receptor source for this set is a female donor with multiple sclerosis, enrolled in a pregnancy study.

In its sample, this clone was seen a few times. The V and J genes are TRBV11-2 and TRBJ2-2; maybe TRBD2 (5 bases). This CDR3 comprises 19 residues. The germline gives CDR1 SGHAT, CDR2 FQNNGV. Trimming took 1 base from V and 0 from J, leaving 18 bases between them. The CDR3 protein is CASSLGTWERDSNTGELFF. The DNA for the CDR3 is TGTGCCAGCAGCTTAGGGACTTGGGAACGAGATTCGAACACCGGGGAGCTGTTTTTT.

CDR3 in DNA: TGTGCCAGCAGTGAAGGCTTGACAGGGGGCGATGGCTACACCTTC. Translation: CASSEGLTGGDGYTF. The rearrangement joins TRBV25-1 to TRBJ1-2, with 10 bases aligning to TRBD1. The CDR3 is 15 amino acids. The V gene's germline CDR1 is MGHDK and CDR2 SYGVNS. V lost 2 bases and J lost 6; bases outside the gene matches: 6.